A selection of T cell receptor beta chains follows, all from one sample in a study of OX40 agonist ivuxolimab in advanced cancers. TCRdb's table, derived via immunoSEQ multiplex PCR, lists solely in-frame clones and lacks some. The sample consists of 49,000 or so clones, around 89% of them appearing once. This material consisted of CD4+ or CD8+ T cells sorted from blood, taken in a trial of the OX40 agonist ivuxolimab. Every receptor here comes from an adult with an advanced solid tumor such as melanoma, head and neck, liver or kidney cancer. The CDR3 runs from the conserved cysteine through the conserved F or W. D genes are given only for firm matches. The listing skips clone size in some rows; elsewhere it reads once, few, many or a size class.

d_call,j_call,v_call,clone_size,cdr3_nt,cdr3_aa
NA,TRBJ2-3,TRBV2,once,TGTGCCAGCCGACCCCCCATCACAGATACGCAGTATTTT,CASRPPITDTQYF
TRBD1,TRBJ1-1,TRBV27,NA,TGTGCCAGCAGCTACAGGGGGCGGGCTGAAGCCTTCTTT,CASSYRGRAEAFF
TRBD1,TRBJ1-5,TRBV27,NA,TGTGCCAGCAGTTCCAGGGGGTATGACAATCAGCCCCAGCATTTT,CASSSRGYDNQPQHF
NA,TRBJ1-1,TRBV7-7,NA,TGTGCCAGCAGCTTAGCCCGGAACACTGAAGCTTTCTTT,CASSLARNTEAFF
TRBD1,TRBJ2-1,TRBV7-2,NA,TGTGCCAGCAGCTTTGGACAGGGGGCCTACAATGAGCAGTTCTTC,CASSFGQGAYNEQFF
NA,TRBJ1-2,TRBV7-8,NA,TGTGCCAGCAGCCCCTCATCCCAGGGCTTTATCTATGGCTACACCTTC,CASSPSSQGFIYGYTF
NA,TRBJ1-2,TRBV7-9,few,TGTGCCAGCAGCTTCGACAGAGACTATGGCTACACCTTC,CASSFDRDYGYTF
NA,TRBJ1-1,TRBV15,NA,TGTGCCACCAGCAGGGATAGCGGGTCAATTGAAGCTTTCTTT,CATSRDSGSIEAFF
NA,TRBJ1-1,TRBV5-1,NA,TGCGCCAGCAGCTTCAGACCAGACACTGAAGCTTTCTTT,CASSFRPDTEAFF
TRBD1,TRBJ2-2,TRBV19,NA,TGTGCCAGTAGTATAACTCAGGGGGCCGGGGAGCTGTTTTTT,CASSITQGAGELFF
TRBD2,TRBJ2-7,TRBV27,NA,TGTGCCAGCGGGGGGGGACGGCGTCATGAGCAGTACTTC,CASGGGRRHEQYF
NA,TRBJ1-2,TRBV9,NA,TGTGCCAGCAGCGAGGGGGGCGGCAGGGATGGCTACACCTTC,CASSEGGGRDGYTF
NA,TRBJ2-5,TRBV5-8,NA,TGTGCCAGCAGCTTGGAATGGGGCACGGGAGAGACCCAGTACTTC,CASSLEWGTGETQYF
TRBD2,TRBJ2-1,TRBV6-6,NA,TGTGCCAGCAGCCTTACTAGCGGGACTTACAATGAGCAGTTCTTC,CASSLTSGTYNEQFF
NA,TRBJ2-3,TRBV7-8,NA,TGTGCCAGCAGCTCCCGAAAACTGCGGGACGCAGTCGGGCAGTATTTT,CASSSRKLRDAVGQYF
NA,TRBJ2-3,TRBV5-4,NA,TGTGCCAGCAGCTCTGGGACAGATACGCAGTATTTT,CASSSGTDTQYF